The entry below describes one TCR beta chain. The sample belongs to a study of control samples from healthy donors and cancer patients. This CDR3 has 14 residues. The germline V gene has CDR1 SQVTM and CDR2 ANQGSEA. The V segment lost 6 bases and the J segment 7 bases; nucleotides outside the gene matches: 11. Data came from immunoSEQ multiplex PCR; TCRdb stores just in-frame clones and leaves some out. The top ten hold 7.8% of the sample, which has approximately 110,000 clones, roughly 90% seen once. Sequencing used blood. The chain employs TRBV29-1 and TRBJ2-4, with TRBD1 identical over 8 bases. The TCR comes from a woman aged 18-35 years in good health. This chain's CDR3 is CSVAARDRMNIQYF. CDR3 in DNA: TGCAGCGTAGCGGCCCGGGACAGGATGAACATTCAGTACTTC.